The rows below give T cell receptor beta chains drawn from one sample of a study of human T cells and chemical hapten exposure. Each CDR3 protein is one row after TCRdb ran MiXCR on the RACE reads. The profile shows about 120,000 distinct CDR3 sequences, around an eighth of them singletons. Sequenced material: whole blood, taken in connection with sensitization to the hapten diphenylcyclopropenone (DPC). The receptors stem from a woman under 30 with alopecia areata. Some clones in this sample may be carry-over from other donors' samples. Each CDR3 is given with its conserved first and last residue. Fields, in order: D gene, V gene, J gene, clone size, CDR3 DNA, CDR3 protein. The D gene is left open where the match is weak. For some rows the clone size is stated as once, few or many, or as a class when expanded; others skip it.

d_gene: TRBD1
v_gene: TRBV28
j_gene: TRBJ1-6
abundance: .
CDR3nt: TGTGCCAGCAGTTTAGACAGGGTCGACAGTTCACCCCTCCACTTT
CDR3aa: CASSLDRVDSSPLHF

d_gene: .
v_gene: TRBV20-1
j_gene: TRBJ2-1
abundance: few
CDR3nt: TGCAGTGCTAGCACAGCAGGCAATGAGCAGTTCTTC
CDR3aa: CSASTAGNEQFF

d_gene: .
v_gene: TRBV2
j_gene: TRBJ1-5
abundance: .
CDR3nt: TGTGCCAGCAGTGAATTGGCACTTTATAGCAATCAGCCCCAGCATTTT
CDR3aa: CASSELALYSNQPQHF

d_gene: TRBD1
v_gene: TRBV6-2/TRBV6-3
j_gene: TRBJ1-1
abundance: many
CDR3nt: TGTGCCAGCAGTTTTACCCGGACAGGGGGCGCGGACACTGAAGCTTTCTTT
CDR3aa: CASSFTRTGGADTEAFF

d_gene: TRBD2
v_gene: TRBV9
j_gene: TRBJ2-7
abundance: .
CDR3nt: TGTGCCAGCAGCCCCCACCGGACTAGCGGGGGGGCTTACGAGCAGTACTTC
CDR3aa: CASSPHRTSGGAYEQYF

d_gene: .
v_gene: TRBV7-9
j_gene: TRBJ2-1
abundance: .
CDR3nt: TGTGCCAGCAGCTTAGCGCTTCTAGGGACCACTGAGCAGTTCTTC
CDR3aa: CASSLALLGTTEQFF

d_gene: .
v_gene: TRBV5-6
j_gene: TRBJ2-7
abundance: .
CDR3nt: TGTGCCAGCAGCTTATCAGGGTATGTGGTCGAGCAGTACTTC
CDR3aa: CASSLSGYVVEQYF

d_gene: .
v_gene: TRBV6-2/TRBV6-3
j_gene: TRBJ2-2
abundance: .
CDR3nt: TGTGCCAGCAGTTACTCGAGGCTTGGCACCGGGGAGCTGTTTTTT
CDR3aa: CASSYSRLGTGELFF

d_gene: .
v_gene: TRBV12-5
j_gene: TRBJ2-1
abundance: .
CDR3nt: TGTGCTAGTGGTTTGGTACAGGATGAGCAGTTCTTC
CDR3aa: CASGLVQDEQFF

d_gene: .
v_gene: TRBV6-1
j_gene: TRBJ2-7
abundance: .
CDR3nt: TGTGCCAGCTTTGACCGCCGCGACGAGCAGTACTTC
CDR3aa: CASFDRRDEQYF

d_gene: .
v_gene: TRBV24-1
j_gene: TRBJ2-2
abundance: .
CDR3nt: TGTGCCTCACAACAAGGATCCGGGGAGCTGTTTTTT
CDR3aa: CASQQGSGELFF

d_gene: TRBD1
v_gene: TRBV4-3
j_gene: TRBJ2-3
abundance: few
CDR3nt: TGCGCCAGCAGCCAAGAGTCTCCCAGGGGGCCCGGCACAGATACGCAGTATTTT
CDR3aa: CASSQESPRGPGTDTQYF

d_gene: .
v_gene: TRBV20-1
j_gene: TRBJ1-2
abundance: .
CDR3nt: TGCAGTGCTAGACCAACAGGGCTCAATAACTATGGCTACACCTTC
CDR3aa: CSARPTGLNNYGYTF

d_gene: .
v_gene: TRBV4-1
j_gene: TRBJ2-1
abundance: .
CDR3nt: TGCGCCAGCAGCCAAGATGGTGGGGGGTTCAATGAGCAGTTCTTC
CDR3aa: CASSQDGGGFNEQFF

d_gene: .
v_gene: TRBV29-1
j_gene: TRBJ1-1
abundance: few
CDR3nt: TGCAGCGTGGAGGGCAGGGGAGTAACTGAAGCTTTCTTT
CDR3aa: CSVEGRGVTEAFF

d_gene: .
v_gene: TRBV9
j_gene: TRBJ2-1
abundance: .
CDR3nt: TGTGCCAGCACCGGAGGGGGGGCTTTGGGAAATGAGCAGTTCTTC
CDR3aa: CASTGGGALGNEQFF